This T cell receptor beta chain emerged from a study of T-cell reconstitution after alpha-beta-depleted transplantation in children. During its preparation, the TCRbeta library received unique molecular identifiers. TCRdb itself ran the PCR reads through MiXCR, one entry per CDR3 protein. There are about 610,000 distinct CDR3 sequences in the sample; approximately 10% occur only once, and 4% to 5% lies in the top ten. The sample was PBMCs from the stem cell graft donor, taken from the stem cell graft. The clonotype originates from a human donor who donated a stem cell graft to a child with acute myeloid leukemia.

The CDR3 protein is CASSQVRSTEAFF. CDR3 DNA sequence: TGTGCCAGCAGCCAGGTCCGTAGCACTGAAGCTTTCTTT. The chain is built from TRBV14 and TRBJ1-1; D is unclear. The CDR3 consists of 13 residues. The germline gives CDR1 SGHDN, CDR2 FVKESK. Trimming cost V 3 bases and J 4 bases, with 9 bases left between them.